The rows below give T cell receptor beta chains drawn from one sample of a study of blood T cells in healthy people across ages. TCRdb reprocessed the 5' RACE reads via MiXCR and lists one record per CDR3 protein. The sample shows 550,000 to 800,000 distinct CDR3 sequences, 20% to 25% of them seen only once. Sequenced material: blood. The receptors were sampled from a man aged 65 to 85 in good health. The CDR3 runs from the conserved cysteine through the conserved F or W. The order of the fields is V gene, clone size, J gene, D gene, CDR3 protein, CDR3 DNA. The D gene is left open where the match is weak. Clone sizes are given selectively: once, few, many, or a class where the clone is expanded.

>TRBV18|.|TRBJ2-1|TRBD1
CASSPAQGAVNEQFF
TGTGCCAGCTCACCAGCTCAGGGGGCGGTCAATGAGCAGTTCTTC
>TRBV6-6|.|TRBJ2-3|.
CASSYDRFTDTQYF
TGTGCCAGCAGTTACGACAGGTTCACAGATACGCAGTATTTT
>TRBV14|many|TRBJ2-5|.
CASSQDYYQETQYF
TGTGCCAGCAGCCAAGATTATTACCAAGAGACCCAGTACTTC
>TRBV7-7|.|TRBJ1-6|.
CASSLAMGTSKDSPLHF
TGTGCTAGCAGCTTAGCGATGGGGACCAGTAAAGATTCACCCCTCCACTTT
>TRBV14|many|TRBJ2-1|TRBD2
CASSQLLAGRDEQFF
TGTGCCAGCAGCCAATTGCTAGCGGGAAGGGATGAGCAGTTCTTC
>TRBV2|.|TRBJ1-2|.
CASEGDVSYGYTF
TGTGCCAGCGAGGGGGACGTCTCCTATGGCTACACCTTC
>TRBV20-1|.|TRBJ2-6|.
CSARHWQAGANVLTF
TGCAGTGCTAGGCATTGGCAGGCTGGGGCCAACGTCCTGACTTTC
>TRBV2|.|TRBJ2-1|TRBD2
CASMGTSAVNEQFF
TGTGCCAGCATGGGGACTAGCGCCGTCAATGAGCAGTTCTTC
>TRBV7-2|few|TRBJ2-5|TRBD1
CASSLAGSGGRETQYF
TGTGCCAGCAGCTTAGCTGGGTCAGGGGGCAGAGAGACCCAGTACTTC
>TRBV7-2|.|TRBJ2-4|TRBD1
CANSSSGQGPFVIQYF
TGTGCCAACAGCTCTTCCGGACAGGGGCCGTTTGTCATTCAGTACTTC
>TRBV12-3/TRBV12-4|.|TRBJ1-2|.
CASSLALRGGYGYTF
TGTGCCAGCAGTTTAGCGCTAAGAGGGGGCTATGGCTACACCTTC
>TRBV9|.|TRBJ2-7|TRBD2
CASRAGTNEEQYF
TGTGCCAGCAGAGCCGGGACTAATGAGGAGCAGTACTTC
>TRBV11-2|.|TRBJ2-1|.
CASSLGDDWRYNEQFF
TGTGCCAGCAGCTTAGGGGACGACTGGAGATACAATGAGCAGTTCTTC
>TRBV18|.|TRBJ2-1|TRBD2
CASSPQSGMSYNEQFF
TGTGCCAGCTCACCACAGAGCGGGATGAGTTACAATGAGCAGTTCTTC
>TRBV27|few|TRBJ2-1|TRBD2
CASSLGTSGRDEQFF
TGTGCCAGCAGTTTGGGGACTAGCGGGAGAGATGAGCAGTTCTTC
>TRBV5-1|few|TRBJ2-3|.
CASSTGGSTDTQYF
TGCGCCAGTAGCACGGGTGGGAGCACAGATACGCAGTATTTT
>TRBV7-9|.|TRBJ2-1|TRBD1
CASSPPGQGIYNEQFF
TGTGCCAGCAGCCCACCGGGACAGGGGATCTACAATGAGCAGTTCTTC
>TRBV12-3/TRBV12-4|few|TRBJ2-5|.
CASSHRAPAAVWQYF
TGTGCCAGCAGTCACCGGGCCCCGGCGGCAGTTTGGCAGTACTTC
>TRBV29-1|.|TRBJ2-7|TRBD2
CSVGTSVTYEQYF
TGCAGCGTCGGGACTAGTGTGACCTACGAGCAGTACTTC
>TRBV20-1|.|TRBJ1-3|.
CSARNGGNSGNTIYF
TGCAGTGCTAGGAACGGGGGGAACTCTGGAAACACCATATATTTT
>TRBV6-5|few|TRBJ2-2|.
CASNLQGNTGELFF
TGTGCCAGCAACCTACAGGGAAATACCGGGGAGCTGTTTTTT